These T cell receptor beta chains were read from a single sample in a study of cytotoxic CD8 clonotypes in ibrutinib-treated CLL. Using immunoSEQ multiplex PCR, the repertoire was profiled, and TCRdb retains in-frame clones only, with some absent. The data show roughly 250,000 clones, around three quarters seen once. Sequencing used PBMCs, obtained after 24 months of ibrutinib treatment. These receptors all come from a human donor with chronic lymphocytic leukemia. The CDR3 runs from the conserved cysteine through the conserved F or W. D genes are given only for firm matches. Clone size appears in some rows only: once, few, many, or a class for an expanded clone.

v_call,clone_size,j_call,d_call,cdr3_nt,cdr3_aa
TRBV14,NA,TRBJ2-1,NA,TGTGCCAGCAGCCAAGATCCGGGAATAATAAACAATGAGCAGTTCTTC,CASSQDPGIINNEQFF
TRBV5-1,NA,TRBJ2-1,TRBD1,TGCGCCAGCAGCGAGGGACAGAACTACAATGAGCAGTTCTTC,CASSEGQNYNEQFF
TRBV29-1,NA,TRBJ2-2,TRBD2,TGCAGCGTTGACCGGGAGGGGAACACCGGGGAGCTGTTTTTT,CSVDREGNTGELFF
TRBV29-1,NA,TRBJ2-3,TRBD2,TGCAGCGTTGTTCGTTTGGGGCGGGAGGCAGATACGCAGTATTTT,CSVVRLGREADTQYF
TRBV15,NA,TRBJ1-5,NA,TGTGCCACCAGCAGCAGACACTCAAGTTTCAATCAGCCCCAGCATTTT,CATSSRHSSFNQPQHF
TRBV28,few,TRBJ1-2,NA,TGTGCCACCGAAACGACGGGCTATGGCTACACCTTC,CATETTGYGYTF
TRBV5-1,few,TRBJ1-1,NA,TGCGCCAGCAGCCCCCGGGACGGTAACACTGAAGCTTTCTTT,CASSPRDGNTEAFF
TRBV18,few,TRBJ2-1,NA,TGTGCCAGCTCACCTCGGCAGGAGTTAGGGGAGCAGTTCTTC,CASSPRQELGEQFF
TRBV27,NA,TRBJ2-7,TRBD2,TGTGCCAGCAGCTCCCTTGAGGGACTAGCGGCACCAATACCCTACGAGCAGTACTTC,CASSSLEGLAAPIPYEQYF
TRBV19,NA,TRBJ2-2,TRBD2,TGTGCCAGTAGTATTCTAGCGGGAGATGGCGGGGAGCTGTTTTTT,CASSILAGDGGELFF
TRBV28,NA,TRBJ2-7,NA,TGTGCCAGCAGTTTATACTCCTACGAGCAGTACTTC,CASSLYSYEQYF
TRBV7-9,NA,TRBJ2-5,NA,TGTGCCAGCAGCCATACAGGAGAACAAGAGACCCAGTACTTC,CASSHTGEQETQYF
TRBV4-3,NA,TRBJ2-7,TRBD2,TGCGCCAGCAAACCGCGAGCGGGGTCTTTGTACGAGCAGTACTTC,CASKPRAGSLYEQYF
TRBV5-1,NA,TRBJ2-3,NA,TGCGCCAGCAGCTTGGACGGTAGCACAGATACGCAGTATTTT,CASSLDGSTDTQYF
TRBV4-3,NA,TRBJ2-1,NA,TGCGCCAGCAGCCTAGATCGGAGCTCCTACAATGAGCAGTTCTTC,CASSLDRSSYNEQFF
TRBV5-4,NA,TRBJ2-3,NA,TGTGCCAGCAGCTTGGCCTCGGGGGAGGGGGCAGATACGCAGTATTTT,CASSLASGEGADTQYF
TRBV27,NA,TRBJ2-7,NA,TGTGCCAGCAGTTTTAGTCGCGGCCCCTACGAGCAGTACTTC,CASSFSRGPYEQYF
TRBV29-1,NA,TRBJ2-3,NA,TGCAGCGTTGAAGATTTGGGGGAGTACGCAGCAGATACGCAGTATTTT,CSVEDLGEYAADTQYF
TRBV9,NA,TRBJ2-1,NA,TGTGCCAGCAGCGTAGCGAAAGACAATGAGCAGTTCTTC,CASSVAKDNEQFF
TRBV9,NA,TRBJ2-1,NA,TGTGCCAGCGCGGGGTCCAATGAGCAGTTCTTC,CASAGSNEQFF
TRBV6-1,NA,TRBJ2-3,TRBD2,TGTGCCAGCAGTGAACAACGACTAGCGGGGTCCCAAGATACGCAGTATTTT,CASSEQRLAGSQDTQYF
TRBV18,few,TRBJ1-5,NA,TGTGCCAGCTCAAGCCTCGACAATCAGCCCCAGCATTTT,CASSSLDNQPQHF
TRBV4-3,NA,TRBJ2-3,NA,TGCGCCAGCAGCCAAGAATGGGCGGGGTACGGAGATACGCAGTATTTT,CASSQEWAGYGDTQYF
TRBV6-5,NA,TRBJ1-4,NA,TGTGCCAGCAGCCCCAGCGCTAATGAAAAACTGTTTTTT,CASSPSANEKLFF
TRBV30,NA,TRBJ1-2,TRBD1,TGTGCCTGGAGTGTACAGGGGGCTAAGGGCTACACCTTC,CAWSVQGAKGYTF
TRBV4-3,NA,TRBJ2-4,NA,TGCGCCAGCAGCCAGCTAGCGTACAAAAACATTCAGTACTTC,CASSQLAYKNIQYF
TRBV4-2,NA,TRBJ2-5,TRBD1,TGTGCCAGCAGCCAAGGGGGACAGGGGGCGGAGACCCAGTACTTC,CASSQGGQGAETQYF
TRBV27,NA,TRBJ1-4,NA,TGTGCCAGCAGCCCGACCTTTGGAAAACTGTTTTTT,CASSPTFGKLFF
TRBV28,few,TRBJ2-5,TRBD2,TGTGCCAGCAGTCGGGGAGGGACTTGGGAGACCCAGTACTTC,CASSRGGTWETQYF
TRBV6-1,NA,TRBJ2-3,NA,TGTGCCAGCAGTGGTCCGGGACCGATGTACACAGATACGCAGTATTTT,CASSGPGPMYTDTQYF
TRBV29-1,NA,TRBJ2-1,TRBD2,TGCAGCGTGGGGGGACTACCGTCTGGTGGGCAGTTCTTC,CSVGGLPSGGQFF
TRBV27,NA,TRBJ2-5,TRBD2,TGTGCCAGCAGTTTAATCCCTAGCGGGTTAGGAGAGACCCAGTACTTC,CASSLIPSGLGETQYF
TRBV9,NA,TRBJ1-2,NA,TGTGCCAGCAGCCCCCTGGACAAGAGACATGGCTACACCTTC,CASSPLDKRHGYTF
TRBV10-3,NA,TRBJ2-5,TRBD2,TGTGCCATCAGCGATCTAGCGGGACAAGAGACCCAGTACTTC,CAISDLAGQETQYF
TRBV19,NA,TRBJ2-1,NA,TGTGCCAGTATGGGGAGGACTACCCCCTACAATGAGCAGTTCTTC,CASMGRTTPYNEQFF
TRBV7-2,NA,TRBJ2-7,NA,TGTGCCAGCAGCGTCTACTTAACCTACGAGCAGTACTTC,CASSVYLTYEQYF
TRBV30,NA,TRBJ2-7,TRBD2,TGTGCCTGGAGTTTCGGCGGGAGCTCCTACGAGCAGTACTTC,CAWSFGGSSYEQYF
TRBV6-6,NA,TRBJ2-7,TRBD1,TGTGCCAGCAGTTACTCGAGAAGGGGGCGACCCTACGAGCAGTACTTC,CASSYSRRGRPYEQYF
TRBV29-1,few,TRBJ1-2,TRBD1,TGCAGCGTTGGACAGGGGGAGGGCTATGGCTACACCTTC,CSVGQGEGYGYTF
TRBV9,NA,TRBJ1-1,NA,TGTGCCAGCAGCGCGGGCCAATTGAACACTGAAGCTTTCTTT,CASSAGQLNTEAFF
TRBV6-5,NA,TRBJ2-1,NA,TGTGCCAGCAGTTATCTAGCGTCAGCCTACAATGAGCAGTTCTTC,CASSYLASAYNEQFF
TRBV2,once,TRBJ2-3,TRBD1,TGTGCCAGCAGGGGACAGGGCACAGATACGCAGTATTTT,CASRGQGTDTQYF
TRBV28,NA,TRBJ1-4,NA,TGTGCCAGCACCTCGTCCGGGACTAATGGTGAAAAACTGTTTTTT,CASTSSGTNGEKLFF
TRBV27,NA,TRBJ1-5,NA,TGTGCCAGCAGTTTGCTCGCGGGGCCCCAGCATTTT,CASSLLAGPQHF
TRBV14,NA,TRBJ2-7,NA,TGTGCCAGCAGCCGAGCAAGCTTTGGCTCCTACGAGCAGTACTTC,CASSRASFGSYEQYF
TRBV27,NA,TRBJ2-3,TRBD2,TGTGCCAGCAGTTTTAGCGGGGGAGGGGATACGCAGTATTTT,CASSFSGGGDTQYF
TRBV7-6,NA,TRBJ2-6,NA,TGTGCCAGCAGCTTATTAGGGGGGGCCAACGTCCTGACTTTC,CASSLLGGANVLTF
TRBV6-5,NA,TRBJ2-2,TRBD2,TGTGCCAGCAGTTCCGGACTAGCGGGAGTCGGCTGGGAGCTGTTTTTT,CASSSGLAGVGWELFF
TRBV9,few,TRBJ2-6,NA,TGTGCCAGCAGCGTAGGGAGCTCTGGGGCCAACGTCCTGACTTTC,CASSVGSSGANVLTF